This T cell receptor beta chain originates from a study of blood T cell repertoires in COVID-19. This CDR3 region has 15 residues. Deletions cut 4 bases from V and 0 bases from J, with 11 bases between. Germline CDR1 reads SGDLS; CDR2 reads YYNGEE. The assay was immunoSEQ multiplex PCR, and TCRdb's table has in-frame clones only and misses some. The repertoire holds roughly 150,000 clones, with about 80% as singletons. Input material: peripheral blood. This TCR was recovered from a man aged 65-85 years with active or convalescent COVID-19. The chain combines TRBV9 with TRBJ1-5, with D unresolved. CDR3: CASSPGLYSNQPQHF. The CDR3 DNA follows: TGTGCCAGCAGCCCAGGTCTATATAGCAATCAGCCCCAGCATTTT. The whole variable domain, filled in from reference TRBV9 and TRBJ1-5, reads DSGVTQTPKHLITATGQRVTLRCSPRSGDLSVYWYQQSLDQGLQFLIQYYNGEERAKGNILERFSAQQFPDLHSELNLSSLELGDSALYFCASSPGLYSNQPQHFGDGTRLSIL.